Given below is one T cell receptor beta chain in context. Its specificity is not known. This entry belongs to a study of OX40 agonist ivuxolimab in advanced cancers. Overall study: The study enrolled dose-escalation patients with hepatocellular carcinoma, melanoma, renal cell or head and neck cancer. Study conclusions and caveats: Among T cells, CD8+ cells averaged more expanded clones than CD4+ cells.

The CDR3 is made up of 15 amino acids. From germline, CDR1 is MGHRA and CDR2 YSYEKL. J was trimmed by 6 bases and V by 2 bases; bases with no gene match: 8. Using immunoSEQ multiplex PCR, the repertoire was profiled, and TCRdb retains in-frame clones only, with some absent. The top ten hold 4% to 4.5% of the sample, which has tens of thousands of clones, approximately 84% seen once. V is TRBV4-1 and J is TRBJ2-3, with 7 positions matching TRBD1. Sequencing was performed on CD4+ or CD8+ T cells sorted from blood, taken in a trial of the OX40 agonist ivuxolimab. The sequence was collected from an adult with an advanced solid tumor such as melanoma, head and neck, liver or kidney cancer. The CDR3 DNA is TGCGCCAGCAGCCAAAGACAGGGCCTCTCGGATACGCAGTATTTT. This translates into CASSQRQGLSDTQYF.